This T cell receptor beta chain was profiled in a study of blood T cell repertoires in COVID-19. TCRdb keeps only in-frame clones here, not all; method: immunoSEQ multiplex PCR. The table shows around 190,000 clones, with 83% occurring only once. This sequence originates from a woman aged 65 to 85 with COVID-19, enrolled during active disease. The specimen was peripheral blood.

The CDR3 loop is CASSPGSGAYIGELFF. The CDR3 bases are TGTGCCAGCAGCCCGGGGAGCGGGGCCTACATCGGGGAGCTGTTTTTT. The V call is TRBV5-4, the J call TRBJ2-2; 7 nucleotides agree with TRBD2. Trimming cost V 4 bases and J 7 bases; bases outside gene matches: 13. This CDR3 region has 16 residues. CDR1 is SGHNT and CDR2 is YYREEE in the germline V gene (reference sequence).